This TCR beta chain was identified in a study of OX40 agonist ivuxolimab in advanced cancers. Study context: Each dose-escalation patient presented with hepatocellular carcinoma, melanoma, renal cell or head and neck cancer. Patients with prior anti-PD-1, anti-PD-L1 or anti-CTLA-4 therapy were eligible; about 41% had some.

Notes on the study in general: The study found among the lowest clonal expansion in partial responders at 0.1-3.0 mg/kg. At doses 0.1 to 3.0 mg/kg, CD4+ and CD8+ clones expanded.

Assay: immunoSEQ multiplex PCR; the TCRdb copy retains only in-frame clones and omits some. In the table there are tens of thousands of clones, roughly 80% of which are singletons. This CDR3 is built from 17 residues. Trimming removed 4 bases at V and 5 bases at J, with 24 bases between. Germline CDR1 and CDR2: SQVTM and ANQGSEA. This clone counts as medium-sized. Its target is not known. This sequence was found in an adult with an advanced solid tumor such as melanoma, head and neck, liver or kidney cancer. The chain joins TRBV29-1 to TRBJ2-1; D possibly matches TRBD1 or TRBD2 (9 bases each). The source was CD4+ or CD8+ T cells sorted from blood, collected in a trial of the OX40 agonist ivuxolimab. The CDR3: CSVGGDRVAGEHNEQFF. In nucleotides, the CDR3 is TGCAGCGTTGGAGGGGACAGGGTAGCGGGGGAGCACAATGAGCAGTTCTTC.